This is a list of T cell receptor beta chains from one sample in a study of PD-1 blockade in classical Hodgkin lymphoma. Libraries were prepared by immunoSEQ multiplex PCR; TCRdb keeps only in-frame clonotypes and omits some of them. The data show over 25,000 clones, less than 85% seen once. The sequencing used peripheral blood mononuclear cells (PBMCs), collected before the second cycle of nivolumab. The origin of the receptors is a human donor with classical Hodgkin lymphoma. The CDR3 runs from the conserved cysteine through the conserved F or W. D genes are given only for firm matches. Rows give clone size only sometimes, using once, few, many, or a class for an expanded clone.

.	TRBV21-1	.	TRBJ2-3	TGTGCCAGCAGCCACCAATCGGGAGATACGCAGTATTTT	CASSHQSGDTQYF
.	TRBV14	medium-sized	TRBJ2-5	TGTGCCAGCAGCCAAGATACCATAGGGCAGGGGCCGTACCAAGAGACCCAGTACTTC	CASSQDTIGQGPYQETQYF
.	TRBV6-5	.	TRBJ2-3	TGTGCCAGCGGGAGGGACAGAGCTACGCAGTATTTT	CASGRDRATQYF
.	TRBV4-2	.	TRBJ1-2	TGTGCCAGCAGCCAAGATCTAAGGGGCGAAGGGTATGGCTACACCTTC	CASSQDLRGEGYGYTF
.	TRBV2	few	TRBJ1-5	TGTGCCAGCAGCGGCGACGGGGGGCGCCTTGATCAGCCCCAGCATTTT	CASSGDGGRLDQPQHF
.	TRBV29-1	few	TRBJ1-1	TGCAGCGTTGAAGGGAGCGATGAAGCTTTCTTT	CSVEGSDEAFF
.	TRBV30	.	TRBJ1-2	TGTGCCTACACCGGGGCCCCCTATGGCTACACCTTC	CAYTGAPYGYTF
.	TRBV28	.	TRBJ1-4	TGTGCCAGCAGCATCCCAGGGTTGGATAATGAAAAACTGTTTTTT	CASSIPGLDNEKLFF
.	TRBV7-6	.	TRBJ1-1	TGTGCCACCGCCCCCTGGTCGGGCACTGAAGCTTTCTTT	CATAPWSGTEAFF
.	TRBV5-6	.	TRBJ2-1	TGTGCCAGCAGCTTTGGTACAACTTATGAGCAGTTCTTC	CASSFGTTYEQFF
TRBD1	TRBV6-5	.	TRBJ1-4	TGTGCCAGCAGTTACAACAGGGGGTTGCCTAATGAAAAACTGTTTTTT	CASSYNRGLPNEKLFF
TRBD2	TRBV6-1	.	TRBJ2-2	TGTGCCAGCAGTGGACTAGCGGGGGGGAACACCGGGGAGCTGTTTTTT	CASSGLAGGNTGELFF
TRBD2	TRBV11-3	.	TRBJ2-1	TGTGCCAGCAGCTTAGATCAGCGGGGGACCTACAATGAGCAGTTCTTC	CASSLDQRGTYNEQFF
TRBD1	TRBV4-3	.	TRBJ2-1	TGCGCCAGCAGCCAAGGCAGGGGGCACTACAATGAGCAGTTCTTC	CASSQGRGHYNEQFF
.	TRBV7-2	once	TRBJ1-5	TGTGCCAGCAGTTGGGACCCAAATCAGCCCCAGCATTTT	CASSWDPNQPQHF